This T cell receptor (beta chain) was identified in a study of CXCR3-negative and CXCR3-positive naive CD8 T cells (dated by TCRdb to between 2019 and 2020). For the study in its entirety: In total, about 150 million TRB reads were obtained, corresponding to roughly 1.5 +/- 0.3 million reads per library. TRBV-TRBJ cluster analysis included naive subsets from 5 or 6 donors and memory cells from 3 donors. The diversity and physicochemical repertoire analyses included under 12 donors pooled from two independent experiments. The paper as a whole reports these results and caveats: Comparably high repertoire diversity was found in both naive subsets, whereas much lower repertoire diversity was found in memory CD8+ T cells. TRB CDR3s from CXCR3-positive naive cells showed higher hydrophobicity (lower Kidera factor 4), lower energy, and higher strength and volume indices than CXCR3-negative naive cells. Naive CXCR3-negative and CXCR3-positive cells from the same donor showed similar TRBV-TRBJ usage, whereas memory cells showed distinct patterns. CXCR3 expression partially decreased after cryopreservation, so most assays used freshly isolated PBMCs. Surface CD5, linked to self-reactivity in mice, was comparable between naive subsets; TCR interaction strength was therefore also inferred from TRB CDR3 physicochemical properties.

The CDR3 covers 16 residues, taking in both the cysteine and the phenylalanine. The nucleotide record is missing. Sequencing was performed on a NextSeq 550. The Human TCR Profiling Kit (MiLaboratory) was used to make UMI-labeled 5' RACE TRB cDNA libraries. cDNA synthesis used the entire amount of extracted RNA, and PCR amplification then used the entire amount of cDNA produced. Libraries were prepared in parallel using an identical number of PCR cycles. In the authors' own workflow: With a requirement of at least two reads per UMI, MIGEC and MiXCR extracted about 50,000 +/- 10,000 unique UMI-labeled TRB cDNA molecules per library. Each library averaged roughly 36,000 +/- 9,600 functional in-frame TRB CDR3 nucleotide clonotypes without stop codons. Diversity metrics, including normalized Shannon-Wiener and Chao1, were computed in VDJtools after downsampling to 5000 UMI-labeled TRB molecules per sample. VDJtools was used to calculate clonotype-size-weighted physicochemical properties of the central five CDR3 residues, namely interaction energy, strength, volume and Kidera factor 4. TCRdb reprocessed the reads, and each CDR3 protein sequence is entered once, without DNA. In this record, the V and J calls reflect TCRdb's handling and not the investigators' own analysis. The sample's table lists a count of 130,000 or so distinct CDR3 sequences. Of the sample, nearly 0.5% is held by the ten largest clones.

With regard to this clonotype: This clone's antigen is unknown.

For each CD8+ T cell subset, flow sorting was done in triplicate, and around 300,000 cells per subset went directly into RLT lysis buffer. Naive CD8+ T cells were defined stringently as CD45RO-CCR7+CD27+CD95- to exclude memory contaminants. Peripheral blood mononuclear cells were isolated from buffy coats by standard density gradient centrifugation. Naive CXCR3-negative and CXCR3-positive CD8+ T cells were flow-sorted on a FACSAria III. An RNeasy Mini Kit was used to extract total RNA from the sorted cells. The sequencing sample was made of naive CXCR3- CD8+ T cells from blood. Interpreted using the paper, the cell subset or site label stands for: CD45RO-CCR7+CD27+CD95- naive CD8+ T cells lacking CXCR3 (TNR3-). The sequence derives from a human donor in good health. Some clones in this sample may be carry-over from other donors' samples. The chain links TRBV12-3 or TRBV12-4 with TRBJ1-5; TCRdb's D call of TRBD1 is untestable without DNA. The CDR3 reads CASSLSLQGSAQPQHF.